This T cell receptor beta chain was captured in a study of cytomegalovirus exposure and HLA in healthy donors (dated by TCRdb to about 2017). About the study as a whole: In an earlier analysis of about 560 of the donors, approximately 300 Gb of sequence data and 100 million or so unique TCR beta sequences from about 179 million T cells were reported. Roughly 300 gigabases of sequencing data and 70 million to 100 million unique TCR sequences were included in an early release covering 550 to 650 HLA-typed donors. Of the roughly 400 genotyped donors, 65% to 90% fell in the genetic ancestry cluster associated with self-reported Caucasian donors. The aim of the study was to test whether cataloging public T cell receptors could identify signatures of past pathogen exposure. The study used immunosequencing to profile the T cell repertoires of several hundred subjects and linked those repertoires to cytomegalovirus serostatus. A separate validation cohort of roughly 110 different subjects was used in addition to the 666-subject first cohort. The study combined high-throughput TCR immunosequencing, statistical association of individual TCRs with disease status, and machine learning to predict cytomegalovirus infection status. To study patterns of TCR occurrence, a later analysis re-analyzed previously published TCR beta repertoires from 500 to 850 donors and added high-resolution HLA genotyping. The later analysis used no new phenotypic data to find candidate immune exposures, relying instead on TCR beta sequences and their occurrence across donors. To decide whether each TCR beta V gene segment behaved as functional or pseudogenic, an earlier analysis of some 600 of the donors relied on high-throughput TCR beta sequencing. Donor age, sex, ethnicity and CMV serostatus were collected together with the repertoire data. A later genetic analysis used genome-wide SNP genotypes for about 65% of the 666 donors, treating that subset as a discovery cohort. Every repertoire in the discovery cohort had been generated on one and the same sequencing platform. Both class I and class II loci were covered by HLA typing, at four-digit resolution. Typing coverage differed by locus: A, B, C, DRB1 and DQB1 were typed in roughly 629-630 donors, DQA1 in about 500, DPA1 in nearly 610, and DPB1 in 400 to 480. Roughly 5 DR-DQ haplotypes were handled as single units for association and clustering, since linkage in the cohort was strong. On average, over 200,000 unique TCR beta nucleotide sequences were sequenced per donor among more than 350 genotyped donors of the cohort, with approximately 18% of those sequences being non-productive.

The CDR3 runs 15 amino acids, cysteine and phenylalanine included. Only the CDR3 part of the read is kept: 45 bases, read in frame from the first base. The germline V gene supplies CDR1 SGHAT and CDR2 FQNNGV. Deletion took 0 bases off V and 0 bases off J, with a span of 6 bases between the germline ends. In total, 666 healthy bone marrow donors made up the cohort. All cohort members were sampled while nominally healthy, although unrecorded immune exposures were likely present. The donor was CMV seropositive and belonged to the group of 270 or so seropositive cohort members. Each donor provided a peripheral blood sample, and peripheral blood mononuclear cells were used for TCR beta sequencing. The Qiagen DNeasy Blood Extraction Kit was used to extract genomic DNA from the blood cell samples. On this clone: The antigen it binds to is not known.

Libraries were prepared through the immunoSEQ multiplex PCR assay. The multiplex PCR relied on a mix of 60 forward primers for TCR Vbeta segments and 13 reverse primers for TCR Jbeta segments. The CDR3 region of rearranged TCR beta genes was amplified from genomic DNA by a multiplex PCR assay. The amplified TCR beta libraries were sequenced on the Illumina HiSeq System as 87-base-pair reads. On the study's bioinformatics: Across the roughly 640 repertoires, a later analysis counted roughly 84 million unique TCR beta chains, roughly 11 million of which were shared by at least two donors. Raw reads were error-corrected and collapsed into unique sequences by a nearest-neighbor algorithm in which closely related sequences were merged to remove PCR and sequencing errors. Alignment of CDR3 sequences to IMGT reference sequences was used to assign V, D and J gene segments. For a sequence to be retained, at least a six-nucleotide match to both a V gene segment and a J gene segment was required. Rearrangements were classified as productive when the CDR3 lacked stop codons and remained in frame with V and J, and all other rearrangements were classified as non-productive. Following IMGT convention, CDR3 was defined as the stretch from the second conserved V-encoded cysteine to the conserved J-encoded phenylalanine. In an earlier analysis of more than 550 of the donors, sequences lacking an unambiguous match to a single V gene segment were excluded. In an earlier analysis of 587 of the donors, V segments were called functional above 56.7% productive rearrangements and were called segregating when the between-donor standard deviation exceeded 5%. A statistical classification framework was built to diagnose cytomegalovirus status from the catalog of TCR beta chain sequences. In a later analysis, TCR nucleotide sequences were compared against IMGT/GENE-DB human TR gene sequences so that V and J genes could be assigned. A later analysis assigned CDR3 sequences and most-parsimonious VDJ recombination scenarios with the TCRdist pipeline. In a later analysis, every TCR beta chain was defined by the combination of its CDR3 amino acid sequence and its V-gene family, and reads without a unique V-gene family were dropped. As a way to deal with suspected cross-contamination and a sequencing artifact, a later analysis dropped under 600 nucleotide sequences that were highly shared and had low generation probability. For each public chain, a later analysis derived a clonal expansion index from normalized ranks of inferred template counts within each repertoire. A later analysis computed generation probabilities with a VDJ recombination model fitted to out-of-frame rearrangements, and checked the results against IGoR. In a later analysis, TCR-TCR, TCR-HLA and TCR-CMV co-occurrence was scored with hypergeometric tests, and a repertoire-size bias correction was applied to TCR pairs. To estimate false discovery rates, a later analysis permuted the HLA or CMV assignments 20 times. In a later analysis, co-occurring TCRs were grouped using DBSCAN, and TCRdist sequence similarity was added for clustering within HLA-allele-positive subsets. Repertoires with fewer than 30,000 or more than 120,000 public chains, plus five repertoires with anomalous nucleotide sharing, were excluded from co-occurrence clustering. TCRdb holds this immuneACCESS table with in-frame rearrangements only. Some clones are missing; in checked studies, unresolved V genes explain under half, and the rest has no known cause. The D gene and trimming were derived from the DNA, and the V and J assignments and clone size from that table. This specimen's table enumerates some 56,000 clones. The ten biggest clones cover less than 15% of the sample.

Summary of the overall study and its limitations: Because the 87-base-pair reads could not distinguish some IMGT-functional V segments, including TRBV6-2 and TRBV6-3, those segments were excluded. According to a later genetic analysis, donors in an Asian-associated ancestry cluster had fewer N-insertions in productive TCRs than the approximately 690-donor mean. Presence/absence analyses assumed roughly uniform sequencing depth across donors, an assumption that may not hold. A few of the identified cytomegalovirus-associated TCR beta chains were confirmed in vitro to be specific for cytomegalovirus antigens. Compared with equally common non-associated chains, HLA-associated TCR beta chains in a later analysis were more clonally expanded and had lower generation probabilities. In the study, 150 to 200 TCR beta chains were listed as associated with cytomegalovirus. V-gene and J-gene trimming of TCR beta chains was associated with a missense DCLRE1C variant in a later genetic analysis, and the association was replicated in an independent cohort. The classifier was reported to diagnose cytomegalovirus status with high specificity and sensitivity in both the original and validation cohorts. When HLA alleles, especially DR and DQ, strongly co-occurred, TCR associations were difficult to assign to individual alleles. Immune exposure information for the cohort was limited to CMV serostatus. Correlated functional status among segregating V segments might reflect linkage disequilibrium, but an unknown experimental factor could not be ruled out. According to a later analysis, most CMV-associated TCR beta chains appeared to be HLA-restricted, and the HLA associations seemed to be driven largely by CMV exposure. Several of the top co-occurrence clusters appeared to be linked to parvovirus B19, influenza, CMV and Epstein-Barr virus, according to a later analysis. Broadly in line with IMGT annotations, most TCR beta V segments showed up in productive rearrangements about 87% or about 30% of the time in an earlier analysis of a few hundred of the donors. HLA typing was unavailable for some donors at each locus, so association tests used only the typed subset. A cluster of highly shared sequence variants was judged likely to be a technical artifact of the sequencing pipeline. A further reported finding was that TCR beta sequences accurately predicted the HLA-A and HLA-B alleles for most subjects in the first cohort. In this cohort, only TCR beta chains were sequenced, and detectable features were limited by the absence of alpha or paired-chain data. In a later analysis, TCR association rates were found to vary across HLA loci, with the most associated TCRs seen for DRB1 alleles and the fewest for HLA-C alleles. At a false discovery rate of 0.05, a later analysis linked 15,000 to 20,000 TCR beta sequences to specific HLA alleles. Most TCR sequences were observed very rarely across donors, whereas some public TCRs were present in many individuals. It was suggested by the authors that the approach could potentially be generalized to other disease states and immunological phenotypes. The earlier analysis of about 600 of the donors excluded some 15 rarely observed V segments, including chromosome 9 orphons, because counts were too low.

This TCR was sampled from a woman aged 25-40 years in good health and CMV-seropositive. The chain is encoded by TRBV11-2 joined to TRBJ1-3; the D segment cannot be called with confidence. The sample consisted of PBMCs. Here is the DNA: TGTGCCAGCAGCTTAGAGGCGGGCTCTGGAAACACCATATATTTT. It is translated as CASSLEAGSGNTIYF.